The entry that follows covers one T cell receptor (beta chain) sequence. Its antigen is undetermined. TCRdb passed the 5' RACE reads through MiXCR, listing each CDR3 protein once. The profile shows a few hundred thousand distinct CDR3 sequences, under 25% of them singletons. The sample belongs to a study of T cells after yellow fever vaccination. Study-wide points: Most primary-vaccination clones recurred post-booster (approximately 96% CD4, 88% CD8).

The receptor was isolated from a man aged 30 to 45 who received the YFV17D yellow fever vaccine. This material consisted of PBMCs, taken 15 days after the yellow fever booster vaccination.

CDR3 amino acids: CSARRQLPGQPQHF. The CDR3 nucleotides are TGCAGTGCCCGTCGCCAGCTACCCGGACAGCCCCAGCATTTT. This chain joins TRBV20-1 and TRBJ1-5, with D unclear. The germline V gene encodes CDR1 DFQATT and CDR2 SNEGSKA (reference sequence). V was trimmed by 6 bases and J by 7 bases, leaving 19 bases between them. The CDR3 totals 14 residues.